This T cell receptor (beta chain) stems from a study of beta chain features in type 1 diabetes (dated 2018 in TCRdb). Background on the whole study: Mean age, gender distribution, total cell number and subset yield were not different between patients and healthy donors. A total of roughly 100 million sorted cells were examined across all samples, and a strong correlation was observed between cell number per subset and RNA yield. The study compared the TCRB repertoires of sorted circulating CD4+ T cell subsets in recently diagnosed type 1 diabetes patients with those in matched healthy donors. Naive and central memory subsets were obtained from all 30 or so donors, but regulatory and stem cell-like memory subsets were isolated from only 8 patients and roughly eight healthy donors.

Results and caveats for the whole study, not just this receptor: Patients with type 1 diabetes made fewer insertions and deleted more nucleotides at VDJ recombination sites, implying thymic rearrangement abnormalities. A moderate but significant shortening of TCRB CDR3 length was observed in type 1 diabetes patients in all four CD4+ subsets. Because cDNA rather than genomic DNA was sequenced, highly expressing activated cells could have been over-represented, although no difference in activation and CD3 levels was found between groups. Shorter templates might be favored by PCR, yet because patient and control samples were amplified and corrected together, any such skew would affect both groups equally. Only small numbers of individuals were included in the HLA sub-analyses, which left unresolved whether HLA type had any influence on TCRB rearrangement. Naive, central memory and regulatory TCRB repertoires appeared to be more alike among patients than among healthy donors.

This clone appeared a few times. This clone's antigen is unknown. Base qualities are not recorded, but no much larger clone differs from it by a single base. The entire amount of isolated RNA was reverse transcribed using the High Capacity cDNA Reverse Transcription Kit, so the sequenced TCRB transcripts were expressed ones. Deep immunoSEQ sequencing was performed on naive, central memory and regulatory T cell samples, with an average of around 3.4 million total reads per sample. After sorted cells were lysed in RLT buffer, RNA was extracted with DNase-treated RNeasy Micro or Mini kits, with the choice depending on cell number. To prevent cross-contamination, each cell subset was processed individually, whereas patient and healthy donor samples were processed jointly. The immunoSEQ multiplex PCR was used to amplify TCRB sequences from cDNA, yielding 87-bp fragments that span the CDR3 region. Sequencing of the amplicons was performed on the Illumina HiSeq platform. From the authors' description of their analysis: PCR bias was corrected computationally using synthetic template baselines, and reads within Hamming distance 2 were collapsed, with unmergeable singletons discarded. By aligning reads against IMGT, V, D and J genes, CDR3 length, and insertions or deletions at six rearrangement sites were assigned. Within each subset, clonotype counts were normalized to sorted cell number, after which true diversity and Gini coefficients were computed with the tcR R package. The overlap coefficient, calculated on TCRB nucleotide sequences, was used to quantify repertoire sharing. As a proxy for the pre-selection repertoire, out-of-frame TCRB sequences from naive cells were analyzed. What TCRdb holds here is the immuneACCESS table cut down to in-frame rearrangements. Part of the clones is not present; checked against another copy, under half of the missing clones reflect an unresolved V gene, and the others are unexplained. Clone size and V and J calls were adopted from that table, with D and trimming inferred from the DNA. In all, the sample holds under 400,000 clones, and about 12% of those were seen once. Roughly 0.0097% of the sample lies in the top ten.

Each donor gave one peripheral blood draw, roughly 120 mL on average, collected into heparinised tubes. A BD FACSAria II was used to sort naive, central memory, regulatory and stem cell-like memory CD4+ T cells with a panel that included CD45RO, CCR7, CD25, CD127, CD95 and CD27. A purity above 95% was achieved for all sorted populations. PBMCs were isolated immediately by Lymphoprep density gradient centrifugation and stained directly without culture. To minimize batch effects, samples were stained and sorted in pairs, one healthy donor with one patient per experiment. Sequencing was done on a sample of naive CD4+ T cells from blood. The cell subset or site label on this specimen signifies: true naive CD4+ T cells. The receptor was derived from a young woman with type 1 diabetes.

Read as DNA, the sequence is TGCGCCAGCAGCCAACTGTCCGGGACAAATTATGGCTACACCTTC. This encodes CASSQLSGTNYGYTF. The chain links TRBV4-1 with TRBJ1-2, with a weak D call of TRBD1 (6 bases match). CDR1 and CDR2 (MGHRA, YSYEKL) derive from the germline V gene. V and J lose 2 bases and 5 bases, and a span of 15 bases separates them. Inclusive of the bounding cysteine and phenylalanine, the CDR3 is 15 residues long. This entry keeps only the CDR3 DNA: 45 bases, framed from base 1.